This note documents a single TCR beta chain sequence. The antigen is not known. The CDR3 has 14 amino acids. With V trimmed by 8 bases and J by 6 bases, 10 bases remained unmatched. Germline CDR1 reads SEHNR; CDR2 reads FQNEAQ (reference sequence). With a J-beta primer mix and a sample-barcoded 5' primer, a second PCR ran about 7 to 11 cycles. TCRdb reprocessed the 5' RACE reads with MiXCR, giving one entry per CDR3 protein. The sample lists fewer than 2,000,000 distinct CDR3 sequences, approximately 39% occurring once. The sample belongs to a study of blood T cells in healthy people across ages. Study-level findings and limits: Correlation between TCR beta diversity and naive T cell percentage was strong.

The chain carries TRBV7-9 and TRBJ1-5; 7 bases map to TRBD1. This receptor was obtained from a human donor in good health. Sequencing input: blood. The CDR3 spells CASGASGGTQPQHF. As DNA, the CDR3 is TGTGCCAGCGGCGCATCAGGGGGAACTCAGCCCCAGCATTTT.